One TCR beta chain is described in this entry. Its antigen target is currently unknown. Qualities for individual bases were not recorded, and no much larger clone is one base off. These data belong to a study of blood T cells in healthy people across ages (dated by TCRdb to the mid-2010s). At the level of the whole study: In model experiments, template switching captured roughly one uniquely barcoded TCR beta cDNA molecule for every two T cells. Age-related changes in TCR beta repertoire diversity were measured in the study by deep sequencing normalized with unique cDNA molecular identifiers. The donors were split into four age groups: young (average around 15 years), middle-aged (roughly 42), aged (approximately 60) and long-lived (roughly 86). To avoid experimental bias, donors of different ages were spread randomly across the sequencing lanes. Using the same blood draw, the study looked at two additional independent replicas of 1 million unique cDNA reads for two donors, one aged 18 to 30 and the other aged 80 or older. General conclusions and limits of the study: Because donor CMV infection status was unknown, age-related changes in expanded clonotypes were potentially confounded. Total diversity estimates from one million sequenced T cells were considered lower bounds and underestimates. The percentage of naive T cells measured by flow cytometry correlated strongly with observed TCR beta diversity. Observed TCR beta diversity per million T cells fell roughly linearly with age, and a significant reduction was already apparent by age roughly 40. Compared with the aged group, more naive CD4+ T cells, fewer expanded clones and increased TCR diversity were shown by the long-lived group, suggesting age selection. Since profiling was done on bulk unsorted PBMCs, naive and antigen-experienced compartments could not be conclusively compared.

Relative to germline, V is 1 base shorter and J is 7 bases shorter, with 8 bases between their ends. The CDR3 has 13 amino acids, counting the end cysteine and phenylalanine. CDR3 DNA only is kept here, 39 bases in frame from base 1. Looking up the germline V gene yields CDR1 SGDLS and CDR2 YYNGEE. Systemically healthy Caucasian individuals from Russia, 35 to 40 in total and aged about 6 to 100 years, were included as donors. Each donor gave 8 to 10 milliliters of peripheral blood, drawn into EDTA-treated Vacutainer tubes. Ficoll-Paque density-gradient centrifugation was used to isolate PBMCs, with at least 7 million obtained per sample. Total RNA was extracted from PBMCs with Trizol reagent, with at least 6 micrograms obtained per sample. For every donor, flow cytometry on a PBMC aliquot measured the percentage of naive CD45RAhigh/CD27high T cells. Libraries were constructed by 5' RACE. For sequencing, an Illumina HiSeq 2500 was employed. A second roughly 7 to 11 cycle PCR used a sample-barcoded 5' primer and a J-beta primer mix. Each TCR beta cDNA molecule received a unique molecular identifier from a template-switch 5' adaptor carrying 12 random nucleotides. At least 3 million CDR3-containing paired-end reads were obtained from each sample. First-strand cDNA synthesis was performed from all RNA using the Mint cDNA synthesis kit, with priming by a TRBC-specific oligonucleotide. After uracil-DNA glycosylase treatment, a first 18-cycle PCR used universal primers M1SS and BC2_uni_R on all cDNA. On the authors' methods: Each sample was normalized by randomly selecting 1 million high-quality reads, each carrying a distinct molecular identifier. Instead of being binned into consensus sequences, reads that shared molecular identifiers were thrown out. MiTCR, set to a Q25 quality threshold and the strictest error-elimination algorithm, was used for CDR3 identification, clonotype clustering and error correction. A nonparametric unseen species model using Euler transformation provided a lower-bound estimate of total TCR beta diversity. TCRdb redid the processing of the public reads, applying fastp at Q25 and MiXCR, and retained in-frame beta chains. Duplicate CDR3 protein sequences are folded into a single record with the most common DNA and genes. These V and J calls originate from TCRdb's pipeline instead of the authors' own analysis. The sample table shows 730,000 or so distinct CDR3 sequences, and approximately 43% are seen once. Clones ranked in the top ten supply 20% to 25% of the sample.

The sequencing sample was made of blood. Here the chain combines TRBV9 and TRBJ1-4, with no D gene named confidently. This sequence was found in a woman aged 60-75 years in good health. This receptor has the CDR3 CASSVSPGEKLFF. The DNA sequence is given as TGTGCCAGCAGCGTATCCCCCGGTGAAAAACTGTTTTTT.